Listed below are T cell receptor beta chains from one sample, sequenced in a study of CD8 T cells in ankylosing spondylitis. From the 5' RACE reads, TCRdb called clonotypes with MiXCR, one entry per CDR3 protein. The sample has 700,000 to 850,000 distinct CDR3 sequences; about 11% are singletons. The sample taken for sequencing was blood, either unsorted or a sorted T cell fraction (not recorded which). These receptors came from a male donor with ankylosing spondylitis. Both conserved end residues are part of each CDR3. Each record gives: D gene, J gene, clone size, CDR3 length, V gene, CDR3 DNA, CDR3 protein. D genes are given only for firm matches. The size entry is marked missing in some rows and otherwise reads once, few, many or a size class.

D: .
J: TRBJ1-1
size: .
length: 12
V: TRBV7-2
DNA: TGTGCCAGCAGCCCCCAAGCCCAGGAAGCTTTCTTT
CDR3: CASSPQAQEAFF

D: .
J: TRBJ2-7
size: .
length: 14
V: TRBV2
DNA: TGTGCCAGCAGTGTCGAGGGACTCCCCAACGAGCAGTACTTC
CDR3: CASSVEGLPNEQYF

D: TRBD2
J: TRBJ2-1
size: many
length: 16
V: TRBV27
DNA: TGTGCCAGCAGATTAAGGGCTAGCGGGCGCTACAATGAGCAGTTCTTC
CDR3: CASRLRASGRYNEQFF

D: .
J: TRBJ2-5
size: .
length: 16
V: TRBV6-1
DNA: TGTGCCAGCTCACCGAACCCTAGCGGAGGGGGTGGGACCCAGTACTTC
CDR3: CASSPNPSGGGGTQYF

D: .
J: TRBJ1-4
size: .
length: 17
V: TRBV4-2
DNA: TGTGCCAGCAGCCAAAATGACAAGGCCCCGGGTAATGAAAAACTGTTTTTT
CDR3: CASSQNDKAPGNEKLFF

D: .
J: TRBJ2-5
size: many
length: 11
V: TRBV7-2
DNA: TGTGCCAGCAGCGCCGGGGAGACCCAGTACTTC
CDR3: CASSAGETQYF

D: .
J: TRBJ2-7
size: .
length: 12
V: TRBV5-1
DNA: TGCGCCAGCAGCTTGCCTCCATACGAGCAGTACTTC
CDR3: CASSLPPYEQYF

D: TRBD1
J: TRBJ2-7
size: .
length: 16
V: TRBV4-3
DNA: TGCGCCAGCAGCCAAGCTCGACAGGGGTCCAGCTACGAGCAGTACTTC
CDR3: CASSQARQGSSYEQYF

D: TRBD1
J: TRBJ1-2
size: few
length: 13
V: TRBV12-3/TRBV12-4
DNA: TGTGCCAGCAGTTCCGGGACAGGGCGAGGCTACACCTTC
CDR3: CASSSGTGRGYTF

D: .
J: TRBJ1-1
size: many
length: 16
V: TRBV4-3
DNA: TGCGCCAGCAGCCAAGGGGGAGGAATCAATATTGCTGAAGCTTTCTTT
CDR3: CASSQGGGINIAEAFF

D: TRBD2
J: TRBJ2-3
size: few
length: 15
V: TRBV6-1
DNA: TGTGCCAGCAGTATGGGGGGAGGGGGCACAGATACGCAGTATTTT
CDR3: CASSMGGGGTDTQYF

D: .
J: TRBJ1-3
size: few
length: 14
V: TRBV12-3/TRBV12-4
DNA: TGTGCCAGCATTTCACGGAGCACTGGAAACACCATATATTTT
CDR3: CASISRSTGNTIYF

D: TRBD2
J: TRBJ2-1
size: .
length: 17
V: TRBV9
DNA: TGTGCCAGCAGCCCTCGGGGGGTGCGGGGGGGCCGAAATGAGCAGTTCTTC
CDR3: CASSPRGVRGGRNEQFF

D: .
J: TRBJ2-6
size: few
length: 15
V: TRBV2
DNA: TGTGCCAGCAGTGAGGCAGCCTCTGGGGCCAACGTCCTGACTTTC
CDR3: CASSEAASGANVLTF

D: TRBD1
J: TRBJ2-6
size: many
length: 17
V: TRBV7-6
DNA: TGTGCCAGCAGCTCAGGACAGGGCAACTCTGGGGCCAACGTCCTGACTTTC
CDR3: CASSSGQGNSGANVLTF

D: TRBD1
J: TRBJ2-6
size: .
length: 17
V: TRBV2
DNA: TGTGCCAGCAGCTACACAGTACAGGGGTCTGGGGCCAACGTCCTGACTTTC
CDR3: CASSYTVQGSGANVLTF

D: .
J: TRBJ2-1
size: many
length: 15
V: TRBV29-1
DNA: TGCAGCGCCTCCGAGGGGGGCGGGCGCTACAATGAGCAGTTCTTC
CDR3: CSASEGGGRYNEQFF

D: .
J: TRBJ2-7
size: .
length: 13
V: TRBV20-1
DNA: TGCAGTGCTAGAGATTACGCAGCCTACGAGCAGTACTTC
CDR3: CSARDYAAYEQYF

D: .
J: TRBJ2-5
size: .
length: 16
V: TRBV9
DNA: TGTGCCAGCAGCGTAGGGGTAGCGGCAACCCAAGAGACCCAGTACTTC
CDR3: CASSVGVAATQETQYF

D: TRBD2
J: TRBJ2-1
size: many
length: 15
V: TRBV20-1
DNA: TGCAGTGCTCACGGGAGGAAGACATCCTACAATGAGCAGTTCTTC
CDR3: CSAHGRKTSYNEQFF

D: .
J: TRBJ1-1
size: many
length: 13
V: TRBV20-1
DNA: TGCAGTGCTAGACGTCAGACGAACACTGAAGCTTTCTTT
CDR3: CSARRQTNTEAFF

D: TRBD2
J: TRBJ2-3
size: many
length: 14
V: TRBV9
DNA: TGTGCCAGCAGTGGACTAGCGGGGCGAGATACGCAGTATTTT
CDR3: CASSGLAGRDTQYF

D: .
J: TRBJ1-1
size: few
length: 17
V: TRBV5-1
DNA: TGCGCCAGCAGCTTGGAAGCGTTCGGAACTTCGAACACTGAAGCTTTCTTT
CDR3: CASSLEAFGTSNTEAFF

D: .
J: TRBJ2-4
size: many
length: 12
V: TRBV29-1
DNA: TGCAGCGTACGGGAGAACAAAAACATTCAGTACTTC
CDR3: CSVRENKNIQYF

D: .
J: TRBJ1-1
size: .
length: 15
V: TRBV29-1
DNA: TGCAGCGTCCTAGCTTTCGGGACGGCGAACACTGAAGCTTTCTTT
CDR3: CSVLAFGTANTEAFF

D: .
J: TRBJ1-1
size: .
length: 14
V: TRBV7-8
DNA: TGTGCCAGCAGCCCAAGGCAGAGAAACACTGAAGCTTTCTTT
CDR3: CASSPRQRNTEAFF

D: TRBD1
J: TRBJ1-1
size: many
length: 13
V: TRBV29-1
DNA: TGCAGCGCTACCGGGACAGCGAACACTGAAGCTTTCTTT
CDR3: CSATGTANTEAFF

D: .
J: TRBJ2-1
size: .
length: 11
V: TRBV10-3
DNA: TGTGCCATCAGTGAACGTGGTGAGCAGTTCTTC
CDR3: CAISERGEQFF

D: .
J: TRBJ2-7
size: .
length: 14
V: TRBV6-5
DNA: TGTGCCAGCAGTTACCCCCCCGAGGGGTCCGAGCAGTACTTC
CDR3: CASSYPPEGSEQYF

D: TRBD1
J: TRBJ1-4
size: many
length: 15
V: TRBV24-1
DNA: TGTGCCACCAGTGACCGCGGGACAGCTAATGAAAAACTGTTTTTT
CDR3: CATSDRGTANEKLFF

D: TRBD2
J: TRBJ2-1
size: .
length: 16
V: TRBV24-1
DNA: TGTGCCACCAGTGGCCGGGAGGGGGGCTCCTACAATGAGCAGTTCTTC
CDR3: CATSGREGGSYNEQFF

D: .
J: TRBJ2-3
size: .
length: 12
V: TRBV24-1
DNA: TGTGCCACCAGTGAAGTCACAGATACGCAGTATTTT
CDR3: CATSEVTDTQYF

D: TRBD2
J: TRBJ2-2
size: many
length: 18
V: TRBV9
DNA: TGTGCCAGCAGCGTAGTCCCATTGAGCGGGGGGAACACCGGGGAGCTGTTTTTT
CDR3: CASSVVPLSGGNTGELFF

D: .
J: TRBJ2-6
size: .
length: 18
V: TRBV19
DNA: TGTGCCAGTAGCCGCGGGGGACAGCGGAACTCTGGGGCCAACGTCCTGACTTTC
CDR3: CASSRGGQRNSGANVLTF

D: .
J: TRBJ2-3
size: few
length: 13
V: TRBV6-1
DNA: TGTGCCAGCAGACGCTGGGAGGCGGATACGCAGTATTTT
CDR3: CASRRWEADTQYF

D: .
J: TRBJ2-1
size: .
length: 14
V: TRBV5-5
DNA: TGTGCCAGCAGCTTGGAGGCAGCCAGGATGTATCAGTTCTTC
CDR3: CASSLEAARMYQFF

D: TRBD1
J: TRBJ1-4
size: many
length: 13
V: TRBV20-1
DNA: TGCAGTGCCGACAGGGGGCTCAACGAAAAACTGTTTTTT
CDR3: CSADRGLNEKLFF

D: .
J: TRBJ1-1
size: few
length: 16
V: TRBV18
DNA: TGTGCCAGCTCAATCGCGCCGGTCTCTATGAACACTGAAGCTTTCTTT
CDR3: CASSIAPVSMNTEAFF

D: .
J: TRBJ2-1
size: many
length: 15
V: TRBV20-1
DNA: TGCAGTGCTCCCAGGACGGCGAGCTCCTACAATGAGCAGTTCTTC
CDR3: CSAPRTASSYNEQFF

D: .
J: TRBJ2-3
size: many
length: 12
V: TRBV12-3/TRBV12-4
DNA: TGTGCCAGCAGTCCCCCTAGTCAGGCGCAGTATTTT
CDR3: CASSPPSQAQYF

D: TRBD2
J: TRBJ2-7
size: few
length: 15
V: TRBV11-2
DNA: TGTGCCAGCAGCTTAAAGCCGGGAGGATCCTACGAGCAGTACTTC
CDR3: CASSLKPGGSYEQYF

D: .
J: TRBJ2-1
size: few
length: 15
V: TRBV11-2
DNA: TGTGCCAGCAGCTTAAGCCTAGCGAGGTACAATGAGCAGTTCTTC
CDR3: CASSLSLARYNEQFF